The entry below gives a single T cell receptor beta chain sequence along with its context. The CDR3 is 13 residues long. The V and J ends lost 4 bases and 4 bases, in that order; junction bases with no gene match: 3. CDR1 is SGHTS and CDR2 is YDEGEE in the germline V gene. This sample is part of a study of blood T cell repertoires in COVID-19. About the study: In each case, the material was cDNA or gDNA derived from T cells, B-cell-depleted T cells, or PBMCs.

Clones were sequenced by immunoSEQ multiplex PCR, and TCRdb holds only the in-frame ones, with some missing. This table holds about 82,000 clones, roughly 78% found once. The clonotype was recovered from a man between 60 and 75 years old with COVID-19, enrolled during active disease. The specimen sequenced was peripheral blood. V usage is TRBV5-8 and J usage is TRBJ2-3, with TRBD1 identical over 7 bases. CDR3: CASSRDRADTQYF. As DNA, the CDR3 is TGTGCCAGCAGCCGGGACAGAGCAGATACGCAGTATTTT.